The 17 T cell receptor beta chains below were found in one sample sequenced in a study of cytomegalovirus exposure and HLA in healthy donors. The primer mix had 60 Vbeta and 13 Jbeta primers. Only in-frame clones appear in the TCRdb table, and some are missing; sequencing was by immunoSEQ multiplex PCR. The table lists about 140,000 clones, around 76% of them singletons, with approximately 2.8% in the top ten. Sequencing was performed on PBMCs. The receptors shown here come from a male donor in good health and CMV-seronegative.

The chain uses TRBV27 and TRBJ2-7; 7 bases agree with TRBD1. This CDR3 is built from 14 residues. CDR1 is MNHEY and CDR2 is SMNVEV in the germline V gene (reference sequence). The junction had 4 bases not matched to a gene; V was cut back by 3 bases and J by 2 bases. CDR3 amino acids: CASSFRQGTYEQYF. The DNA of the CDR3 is TGTGCCAGCAGTTTCCGACAGGGAACCTACGAGCAGTACTTC.

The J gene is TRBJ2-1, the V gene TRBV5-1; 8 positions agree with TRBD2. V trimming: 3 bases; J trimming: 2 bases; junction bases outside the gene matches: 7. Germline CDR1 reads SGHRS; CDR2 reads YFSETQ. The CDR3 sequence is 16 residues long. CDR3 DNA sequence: TGCGCCAGCAGCTCCTCTATAGCGGGAACCTACAATGAGCAGTTCTTC. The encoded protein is CASSSSIAGTYNEQFF.

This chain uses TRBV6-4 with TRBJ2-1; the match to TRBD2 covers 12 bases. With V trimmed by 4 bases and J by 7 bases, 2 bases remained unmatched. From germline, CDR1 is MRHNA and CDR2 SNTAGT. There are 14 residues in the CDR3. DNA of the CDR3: TGTGCCAGCAGTGCCGGGACTAGCGGGAATGAGCAGTTCTTC. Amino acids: CASSAGTSGNEQFF.

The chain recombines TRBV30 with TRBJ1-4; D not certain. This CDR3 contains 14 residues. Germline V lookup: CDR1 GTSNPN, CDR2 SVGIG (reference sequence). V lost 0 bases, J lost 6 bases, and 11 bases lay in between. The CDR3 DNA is TGTGCCTGGAGTGTAAACCGGGGAGATGAAAAACTGTTTTTT. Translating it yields CAWSVNRGDEKLFF.

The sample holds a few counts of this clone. DNA of the CDR3: TGTGCCAGCAGCAAAGAGAATCAGCCCCAGCATTTT. This codes for CASSKENQPQHF. This chain joins TRBV6-6 and TRBJ1-5; D uncertain. CDR1 and CDR2 (germline): MNHNY, SVGAGI (reference sequence). The CDR3 is 12 amino acids. V lost 6 bases and J 4 bases, leaving 7 bases between the germline ends.

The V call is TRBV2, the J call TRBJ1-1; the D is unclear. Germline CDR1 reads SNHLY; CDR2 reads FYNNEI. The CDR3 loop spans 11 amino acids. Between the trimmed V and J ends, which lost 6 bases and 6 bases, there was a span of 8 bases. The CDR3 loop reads CASRSEAEAFF. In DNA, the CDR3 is TGTGCCAGCAGGTCCGAGGCTGAAGCTTTCTTT.

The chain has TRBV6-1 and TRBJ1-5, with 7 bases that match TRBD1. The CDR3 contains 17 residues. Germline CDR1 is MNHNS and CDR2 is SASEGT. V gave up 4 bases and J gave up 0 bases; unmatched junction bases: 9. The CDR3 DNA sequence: TGTGCCAGCAGTGCCCTCCTAGGGACAGTTAGCAATCAGCCCCAGCATTTT. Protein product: CASSALLGTVSNQPQHF.

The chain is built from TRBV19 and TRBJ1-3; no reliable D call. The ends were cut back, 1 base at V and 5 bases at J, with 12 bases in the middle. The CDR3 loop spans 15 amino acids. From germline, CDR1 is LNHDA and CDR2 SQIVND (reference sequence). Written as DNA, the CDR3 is TGTGCCAGTAGTATAGGGGCAGATAGAAGAAACACCATATATTTT. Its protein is CASSIGADRRNTIYF.

CDR3 in amino acids: CASSIGGSNTEAFF. The CDR3 bases are TGTGCCAGTAGTATCGGGGGGAGTAACACTGAAGCTTTCTTT. V is TRBV19 and J is TRBJ1-1, with D possibly being TRBD1 (5 bases). From germline, CDR1 is LNHDA and CDR2 SQIVND (reference sequence). Between the trimmed V and J ends, which lost 3 bases and 2 bases, there was a span of 10 bases. The CDR3 covers 14 residues.

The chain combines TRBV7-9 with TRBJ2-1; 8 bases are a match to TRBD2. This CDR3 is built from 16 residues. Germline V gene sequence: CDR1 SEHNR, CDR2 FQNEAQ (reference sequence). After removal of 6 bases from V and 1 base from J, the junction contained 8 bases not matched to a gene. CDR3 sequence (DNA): TGTGCCAGCAGGAAAGAGACTAGCGAGTCCTACAATGAGCAGTTCTTC. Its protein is CASRKETSESYNEQFF.

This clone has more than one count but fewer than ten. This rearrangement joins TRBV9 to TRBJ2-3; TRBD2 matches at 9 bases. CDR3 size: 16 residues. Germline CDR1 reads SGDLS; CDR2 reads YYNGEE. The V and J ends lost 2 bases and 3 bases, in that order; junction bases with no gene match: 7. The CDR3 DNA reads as TGTGCCAGCAGCGTTTCAGCGGGGGGCGCAACAGATACGCAGTATTTT. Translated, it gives CASSVSAGGATDTQYF.

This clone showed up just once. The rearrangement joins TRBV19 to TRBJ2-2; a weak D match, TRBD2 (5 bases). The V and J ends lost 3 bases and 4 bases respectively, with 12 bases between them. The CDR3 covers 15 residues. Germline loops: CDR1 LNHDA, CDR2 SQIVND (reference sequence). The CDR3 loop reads CASSIYRETTGELFF. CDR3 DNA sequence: TGTGCCAGTAGTATTTATAGGGAGACCACCGGGGAGCTGTTTTTT.

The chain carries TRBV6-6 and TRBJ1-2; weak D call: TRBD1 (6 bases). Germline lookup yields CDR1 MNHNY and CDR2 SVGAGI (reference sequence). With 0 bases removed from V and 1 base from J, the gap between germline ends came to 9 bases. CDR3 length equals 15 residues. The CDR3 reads CASSYSIQGNYGYTF. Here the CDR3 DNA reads TGTGCCAGCAGTTACTCGATACAGGGTAACTATGGCTACACCTTC.

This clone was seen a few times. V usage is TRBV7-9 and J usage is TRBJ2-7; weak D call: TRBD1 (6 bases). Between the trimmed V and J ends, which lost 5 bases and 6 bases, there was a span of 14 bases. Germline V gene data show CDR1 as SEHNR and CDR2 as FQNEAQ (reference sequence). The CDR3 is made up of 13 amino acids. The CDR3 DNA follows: TGTGCCAGCAGCAATCGACAGGAAGTCGAGCAGTACTTC. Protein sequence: CASSNRQEVEQYF.

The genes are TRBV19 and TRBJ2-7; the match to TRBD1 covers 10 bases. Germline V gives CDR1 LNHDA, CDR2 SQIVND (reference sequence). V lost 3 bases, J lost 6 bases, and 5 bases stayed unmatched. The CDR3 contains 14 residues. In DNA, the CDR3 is TGTGCCAGTAGTATGGGGCGACAGGGGGCCGAGCAGTACTTC. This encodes CASSMGRQGAEQYF.

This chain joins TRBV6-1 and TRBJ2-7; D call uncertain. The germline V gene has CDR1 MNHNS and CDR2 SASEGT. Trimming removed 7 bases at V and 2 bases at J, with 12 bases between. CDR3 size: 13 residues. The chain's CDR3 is CASTEIIPYEQYF. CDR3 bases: TGTGCCAGCACAGAAATTATCCCCTACGAGCAGTACTTC.

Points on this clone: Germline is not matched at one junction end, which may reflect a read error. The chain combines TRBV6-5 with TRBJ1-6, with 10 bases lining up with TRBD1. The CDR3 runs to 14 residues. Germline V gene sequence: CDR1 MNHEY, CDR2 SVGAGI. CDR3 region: CAGSLTGGDSPLHF. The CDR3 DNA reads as TGTGCCGGCAGTTTGACAGGGGGCGACTCACCCCTCCACTTT.